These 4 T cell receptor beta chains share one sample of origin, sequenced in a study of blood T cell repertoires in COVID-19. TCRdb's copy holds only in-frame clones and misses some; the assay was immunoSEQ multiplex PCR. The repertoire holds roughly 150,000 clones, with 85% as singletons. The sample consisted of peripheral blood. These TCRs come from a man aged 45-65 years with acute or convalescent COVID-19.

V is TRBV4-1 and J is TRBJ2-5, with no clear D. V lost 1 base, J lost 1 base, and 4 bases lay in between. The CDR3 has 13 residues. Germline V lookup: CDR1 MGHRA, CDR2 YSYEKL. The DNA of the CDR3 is TGCGCCAGCAGCCAAGCCGTCCAAGAGACCCAGTACTTC. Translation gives CASSQAVQETQYF.

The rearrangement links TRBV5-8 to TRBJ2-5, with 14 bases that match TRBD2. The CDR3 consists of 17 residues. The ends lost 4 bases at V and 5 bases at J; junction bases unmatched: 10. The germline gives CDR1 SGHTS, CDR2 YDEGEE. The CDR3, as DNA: TGTGCCAGCAGCCCGTTCGCAAGGACTAGCGGGGGGGAGACCCAGTACTTC. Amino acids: CASSPFARTSGGETQYF.

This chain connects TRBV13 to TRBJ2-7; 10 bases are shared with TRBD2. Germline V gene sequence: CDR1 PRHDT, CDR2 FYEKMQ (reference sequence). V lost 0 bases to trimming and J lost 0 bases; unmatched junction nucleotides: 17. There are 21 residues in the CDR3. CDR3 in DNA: TGTGCCAGCAGCTTAGGCTCCCTGGTGGCTAGCGGGAGATCGGCCTCCTACGAGCAGTACTTC. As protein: CASSLGSLVASGRSASYEQYF.

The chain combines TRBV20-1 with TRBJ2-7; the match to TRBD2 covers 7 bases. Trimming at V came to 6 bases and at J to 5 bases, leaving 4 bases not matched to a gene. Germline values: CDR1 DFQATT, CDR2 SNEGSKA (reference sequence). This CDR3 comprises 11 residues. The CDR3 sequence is CSASRGDEQYF. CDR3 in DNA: TGCAGTGCCTCACGGGGGGACGAGCAGTACTTC.